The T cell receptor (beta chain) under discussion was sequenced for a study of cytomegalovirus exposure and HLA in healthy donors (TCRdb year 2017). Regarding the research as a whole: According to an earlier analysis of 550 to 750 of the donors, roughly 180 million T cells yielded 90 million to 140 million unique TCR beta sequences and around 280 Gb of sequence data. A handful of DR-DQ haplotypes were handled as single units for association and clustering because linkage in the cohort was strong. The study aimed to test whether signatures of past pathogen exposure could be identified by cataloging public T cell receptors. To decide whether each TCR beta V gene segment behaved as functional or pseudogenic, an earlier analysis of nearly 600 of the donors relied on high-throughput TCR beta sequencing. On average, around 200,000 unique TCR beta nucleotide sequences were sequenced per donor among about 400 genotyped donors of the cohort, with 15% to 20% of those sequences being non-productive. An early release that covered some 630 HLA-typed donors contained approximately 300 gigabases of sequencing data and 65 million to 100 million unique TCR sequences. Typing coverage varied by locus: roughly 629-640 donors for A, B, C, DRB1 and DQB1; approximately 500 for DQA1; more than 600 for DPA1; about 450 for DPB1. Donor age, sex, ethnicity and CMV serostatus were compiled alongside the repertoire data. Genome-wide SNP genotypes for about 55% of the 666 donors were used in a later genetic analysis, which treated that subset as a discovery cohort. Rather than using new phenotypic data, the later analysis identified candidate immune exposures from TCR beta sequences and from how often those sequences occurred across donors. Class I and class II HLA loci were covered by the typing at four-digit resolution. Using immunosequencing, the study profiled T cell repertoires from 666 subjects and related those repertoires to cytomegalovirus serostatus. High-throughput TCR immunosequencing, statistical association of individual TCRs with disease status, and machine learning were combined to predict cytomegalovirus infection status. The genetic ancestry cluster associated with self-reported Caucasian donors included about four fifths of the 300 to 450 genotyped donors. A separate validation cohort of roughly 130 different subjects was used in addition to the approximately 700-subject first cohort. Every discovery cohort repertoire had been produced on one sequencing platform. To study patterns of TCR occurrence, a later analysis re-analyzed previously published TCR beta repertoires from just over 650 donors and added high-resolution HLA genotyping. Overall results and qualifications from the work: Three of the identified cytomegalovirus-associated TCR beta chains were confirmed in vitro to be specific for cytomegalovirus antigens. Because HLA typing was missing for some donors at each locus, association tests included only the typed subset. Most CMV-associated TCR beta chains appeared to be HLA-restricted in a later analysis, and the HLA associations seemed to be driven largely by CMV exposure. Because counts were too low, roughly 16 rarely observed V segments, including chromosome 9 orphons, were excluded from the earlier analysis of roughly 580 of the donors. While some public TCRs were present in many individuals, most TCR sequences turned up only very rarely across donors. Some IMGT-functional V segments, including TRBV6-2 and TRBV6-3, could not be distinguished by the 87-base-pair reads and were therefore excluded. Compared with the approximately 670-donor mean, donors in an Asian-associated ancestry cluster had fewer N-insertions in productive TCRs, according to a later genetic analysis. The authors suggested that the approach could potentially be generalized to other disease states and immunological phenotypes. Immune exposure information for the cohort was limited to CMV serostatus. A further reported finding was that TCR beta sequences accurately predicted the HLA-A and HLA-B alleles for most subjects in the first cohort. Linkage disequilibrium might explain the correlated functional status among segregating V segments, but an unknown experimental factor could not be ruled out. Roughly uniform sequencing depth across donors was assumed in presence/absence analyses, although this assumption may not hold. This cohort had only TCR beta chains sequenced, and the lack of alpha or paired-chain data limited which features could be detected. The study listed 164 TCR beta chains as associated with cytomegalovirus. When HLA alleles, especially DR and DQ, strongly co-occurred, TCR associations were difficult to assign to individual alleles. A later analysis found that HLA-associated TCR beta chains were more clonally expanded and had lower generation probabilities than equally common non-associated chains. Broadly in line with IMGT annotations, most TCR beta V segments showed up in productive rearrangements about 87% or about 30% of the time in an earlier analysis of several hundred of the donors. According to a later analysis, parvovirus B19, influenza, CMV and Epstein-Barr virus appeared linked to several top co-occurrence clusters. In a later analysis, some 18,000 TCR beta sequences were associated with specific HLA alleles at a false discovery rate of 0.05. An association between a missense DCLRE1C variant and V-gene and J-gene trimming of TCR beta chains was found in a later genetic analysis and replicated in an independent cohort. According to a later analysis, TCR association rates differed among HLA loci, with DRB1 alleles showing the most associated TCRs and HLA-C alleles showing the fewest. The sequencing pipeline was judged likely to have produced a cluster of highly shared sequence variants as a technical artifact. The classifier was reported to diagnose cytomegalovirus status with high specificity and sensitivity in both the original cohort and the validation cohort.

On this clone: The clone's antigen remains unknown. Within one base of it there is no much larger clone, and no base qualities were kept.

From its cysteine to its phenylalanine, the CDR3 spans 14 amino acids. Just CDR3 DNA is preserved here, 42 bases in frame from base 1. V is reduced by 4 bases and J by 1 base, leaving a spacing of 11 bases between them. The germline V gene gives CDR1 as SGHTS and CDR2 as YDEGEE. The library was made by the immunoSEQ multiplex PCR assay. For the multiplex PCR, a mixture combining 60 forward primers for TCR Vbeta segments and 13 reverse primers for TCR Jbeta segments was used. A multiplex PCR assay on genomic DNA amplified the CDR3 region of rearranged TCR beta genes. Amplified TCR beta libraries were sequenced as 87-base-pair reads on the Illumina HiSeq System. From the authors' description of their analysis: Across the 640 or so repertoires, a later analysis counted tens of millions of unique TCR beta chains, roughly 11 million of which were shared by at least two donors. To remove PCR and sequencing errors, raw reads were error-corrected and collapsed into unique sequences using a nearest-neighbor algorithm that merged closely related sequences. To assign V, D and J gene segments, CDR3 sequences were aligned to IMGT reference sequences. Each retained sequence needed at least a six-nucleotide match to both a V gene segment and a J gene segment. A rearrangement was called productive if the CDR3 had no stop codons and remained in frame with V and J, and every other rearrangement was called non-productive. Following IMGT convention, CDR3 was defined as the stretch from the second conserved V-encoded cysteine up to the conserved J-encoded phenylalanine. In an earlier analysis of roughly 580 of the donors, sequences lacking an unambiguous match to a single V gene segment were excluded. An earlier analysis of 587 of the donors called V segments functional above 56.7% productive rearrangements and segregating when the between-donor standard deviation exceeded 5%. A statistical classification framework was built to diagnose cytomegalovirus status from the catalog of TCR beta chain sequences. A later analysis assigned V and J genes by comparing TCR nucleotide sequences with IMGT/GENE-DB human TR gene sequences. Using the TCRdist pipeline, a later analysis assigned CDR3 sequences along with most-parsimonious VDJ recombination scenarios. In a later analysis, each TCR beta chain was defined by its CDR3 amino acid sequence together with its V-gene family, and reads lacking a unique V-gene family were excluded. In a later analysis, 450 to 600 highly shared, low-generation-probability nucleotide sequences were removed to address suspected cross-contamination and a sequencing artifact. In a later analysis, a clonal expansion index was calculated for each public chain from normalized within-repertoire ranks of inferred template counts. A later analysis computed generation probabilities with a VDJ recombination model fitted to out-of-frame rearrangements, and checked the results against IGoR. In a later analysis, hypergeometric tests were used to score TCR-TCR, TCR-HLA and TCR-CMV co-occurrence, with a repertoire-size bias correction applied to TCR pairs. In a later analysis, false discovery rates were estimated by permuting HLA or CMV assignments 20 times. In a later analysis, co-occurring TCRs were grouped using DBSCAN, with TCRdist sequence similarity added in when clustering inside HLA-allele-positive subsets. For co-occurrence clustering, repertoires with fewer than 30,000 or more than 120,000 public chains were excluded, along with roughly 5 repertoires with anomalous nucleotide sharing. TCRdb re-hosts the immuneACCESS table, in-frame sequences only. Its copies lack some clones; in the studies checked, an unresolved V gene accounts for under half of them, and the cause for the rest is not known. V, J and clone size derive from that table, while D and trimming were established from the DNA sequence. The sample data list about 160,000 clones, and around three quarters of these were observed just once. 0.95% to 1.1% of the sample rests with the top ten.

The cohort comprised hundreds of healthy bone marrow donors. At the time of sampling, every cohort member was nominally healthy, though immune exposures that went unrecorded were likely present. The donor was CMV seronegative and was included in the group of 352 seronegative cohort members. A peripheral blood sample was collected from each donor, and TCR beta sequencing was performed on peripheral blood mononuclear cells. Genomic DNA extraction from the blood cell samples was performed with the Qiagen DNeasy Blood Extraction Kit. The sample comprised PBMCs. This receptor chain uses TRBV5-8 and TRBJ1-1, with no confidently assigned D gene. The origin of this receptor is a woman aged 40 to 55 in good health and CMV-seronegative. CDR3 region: CASSPIPGNTEAFF. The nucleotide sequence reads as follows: TGTGCCAGCAGCCCGATCCCAGGGAACACTGAAGCTTTCTTT.